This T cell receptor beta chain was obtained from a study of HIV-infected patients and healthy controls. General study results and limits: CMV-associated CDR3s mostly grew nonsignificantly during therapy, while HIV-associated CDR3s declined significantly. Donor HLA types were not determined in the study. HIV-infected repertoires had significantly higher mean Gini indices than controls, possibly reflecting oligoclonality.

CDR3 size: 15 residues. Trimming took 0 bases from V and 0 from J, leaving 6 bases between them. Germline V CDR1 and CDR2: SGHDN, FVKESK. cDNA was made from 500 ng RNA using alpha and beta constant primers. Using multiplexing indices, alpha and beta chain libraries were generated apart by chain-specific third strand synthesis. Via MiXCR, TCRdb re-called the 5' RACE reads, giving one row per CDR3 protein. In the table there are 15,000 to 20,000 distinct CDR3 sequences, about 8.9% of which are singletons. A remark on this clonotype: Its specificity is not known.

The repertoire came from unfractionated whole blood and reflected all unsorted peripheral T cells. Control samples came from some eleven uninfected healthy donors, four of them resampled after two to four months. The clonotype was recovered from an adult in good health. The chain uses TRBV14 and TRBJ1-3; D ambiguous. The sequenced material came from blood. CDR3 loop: CASSQDRSSGNTIYF. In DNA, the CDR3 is TGTGCCAGCAGCCAAGACCGGTCCTCTGGAAACACCATATATTTT.